Below, one T cell receptor beta chain is given with its context. Its antigen is not identified. Repertoires were sampled repeatedly during chemoradiotherapy. This specimen comes from a study of chemoradiotherapy in HPV16-positive cancers. General study results and limits: Candidate HPV-specific clones and E7-related TCR motifs grew in tumor during treatment. Better recurrence-free survival went with HPV-responsive T-cell expansion in HPV16-positive patients.

The repertoire was sequenced with immunoSEQ multiplex PCR; TCRdb's copy has only in-frame clones and lacks some. The table shows around 15,000 clones, with just under 70% occurring only once. Germline-derived CDR1 and CDR2 are MDHEN and SYDVKM. This CDR3 spans 13 amino acids. Trimming removed 7 bases at V and 7 bases at J, with 15 bases between. This chain joins TRBV28 and TRBJ2-3, with D perhaps assigned TRBD1 or TRBD2 (5 bases each). This sample was taken from a patient who underwent chemoradiotherapy. The sequence was obtained from a human donor with HPV-associated anogenital cancer. The chain's CDR3 is CASTPGPTYTQYF. CDR3 bases: TGTGCCAGCACCCCGGGACCCACCTATACGCAGTATTTT.